The present T cell receptor (beta chain) was sequenced within a study of Graves' ophthalmopathy and Graves' hyperthyroidism. The CDR3 runs to 13 residues. Germline lookup yields CDR1 DFQATT and CDR2 SNEGSKA (reference sequence). The V end lost 1 base, the J end lost 0 bases, and 6 bases lay between the germline ends. Diagnostic conclusions were grounded in clinical symptoms, serum thyroxine, TRAb, thyroid ultrasound and orbital computed tomography. The sequenced template was RNA, covering the TCR beta CDR3 region. The first-round RT-PCR employed HTBI primers together with the Qiagen OneStep RT-PCR kit. A multiplex PCR was then performed as the second round. TCRdb re-analysed the multiplex PCR reads in MiXCR, keeping a single row per CDR3 protein. Here the sample spans 900,000 to 1,200,000 distinct CDR3 sequences, roughly 35% being singletons.

The specimen was peripheral blood or thyroid tissue (not recorded which). The rearrangement uses TRBV20-1 and TRBJ2-5; D gene unclear. The receptor's source is an adult man with Graves' hyperthyroidism. CDR3 coding DNA: TGCAGTGCTAGAGTTGTGTACCAAGAGACCCAGTACTTC. Its protein product is CSARVVYQETQYF.